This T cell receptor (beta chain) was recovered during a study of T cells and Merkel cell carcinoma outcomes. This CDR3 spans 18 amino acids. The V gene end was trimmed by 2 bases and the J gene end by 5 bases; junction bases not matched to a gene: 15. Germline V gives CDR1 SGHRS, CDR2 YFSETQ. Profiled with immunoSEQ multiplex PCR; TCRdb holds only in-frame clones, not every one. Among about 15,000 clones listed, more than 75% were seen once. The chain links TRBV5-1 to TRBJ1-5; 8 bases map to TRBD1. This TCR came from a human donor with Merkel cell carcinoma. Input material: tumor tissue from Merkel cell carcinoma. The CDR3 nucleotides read TGCGCCAGCAGCTTATCGTCCCGGGACAGGCCCTTTGATCAGCCCCAGCATTTT. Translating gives CASSLSSRDRPFDQPQHF. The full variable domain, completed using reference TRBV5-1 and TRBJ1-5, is KAGVTQTPRYLIKTRGQQVTLSCSPISGHRSVSWYQQTPGQGLQFLFEYFSETQRNKGNFPGRFSGRQFSNSRSEMNVSTLELGDSALYLCASSLSSRDRPFDQPQHFGDGTRLSIL.